This T cell receptor beta chain was obtained from a study of T cell responses to AZD1222 COVID-19 vaccine (dated by TCRdb to the early 2020s). Some background on the complete study: AZD1222 recipients with second doses at about 4 weeks or about 12 weeks were pooled, because spike-specific TCR depth and breadth did not differ between schedules. TCR sequencing was performed for over 230 trial participants, of whom roughly 200 were given two doses of AZD1222 and 26 were given two doses of MenACWY control vaccine. Trial participants were enrolled into age subgroups of 18-55, 56-69 and 70-plus years, which contained 148, 28 and 57 TCR-sequenced participants, respectively.

The CDR3 has 13 amino acids, counting the end cysteine and phenylalanine. The CDR3 DNA has 39 bases and is translated from base 1. CDR1 and CDR2 were assigned from the germline V gene (reference sequence) as SEHNR and FQNEAQ. Between the V and J ends, shortened by 4 bases and 6 bases respectively, the junction contains 9 bases. This clone was counted a few times. Its binding antigen is unknown. No much larger clone is present one base from it, and per-base qualities are unavailable. The intended sense of this specimen's time point label: baseline before first vaccination. Vaccinee samples came from UK trials COV001 and COV002, including a single-blind randomized controlled phase 2/3 trial of AZD1222 (ChAdOx1 nCoV-19) in healthy adults. For TCRbeta chain sequencing, PBMC samples were collected from trial participants at day 0 and at day 28 after the second dose. General conclusions and limits of the study: Because no day 14 peak-response samples were available, repertoires were characterized only after the peak T cell response. After two AZD1222 doses, both the breadth and the depth of spike-specific TCRs were significantly higher than at day 0 and than in MenACWY recipients. The whole spike protein was spanned by vaccine-associated CD4 TCRs, and dominant responses were seen in regions 160-218 and 743-854. The 56-69-year group was small, and its depth increase did not reach significance, likely because of low power. Conclusions about previously exposed vaccinees were limited because only 5 or 6 AZD1222 recipients were SARS-CoV-2 seropositive at baseline. Reportedly, close to half of the unique spike-specific TCRs recognized epitopes lying outside the regions that are mutated in the B.1.351 and B.1.1.7 variants. Most participants were white British and females outnumbered males, and the authors suggested that clonal diversity may have been underestimated.

The CDR3 regions of human TCRbeta chains were analyzed by immunosequencing. On the study's bioinformatics: TCRs in the repertoires were matched against a reference library of SARS-CoV-2-specific TCRs that had been generated with the MIRA antigen-specificity platform. Breadth was defined as the fraction of unique TCRs that were SARS-CoV-2-associated. Depth was defined as the fraction of total T cells that were SARS-CoV-2-associated. Using the MIRA data, each spike-specific TCR was mapped to the spike region that the TCR reacts to and placed in a CD4 or CD8 class. Log10-transformed breadth and depth values were compared by one-way ANOVA with Sidak's multiple comparisons tests. The immuneACCESS repertoire file appears here via TCRdb, limited to in-frame rearrangements. These files lack a portion of the clones; in checked studies, under half of the deficit traces to unresolved V genes, and the cause of the others is not known. V, J and clone size are those of that table, while D and trimming were read from the DNA. The sample data list approximately 76,000 clones, and approximately 89% of these were observed just once. Of the sample, around 20% is held by the ten largest clones.

Sequences were derived from peripheral blood, sampled on day 0 of AZD1222 vaccination. Recombination linked TRBV7-9 to TRBJ2-2; 6 matching bases give a weak D call of TRBD2. This receptor was taken from an adult in good health. The CDR3 corresponds to CASSWEVSGELFF. The DNA reads TGTGCCAGCAGCTGGGAGGTTTCCGGGGAGCTGTTTTTT.